This entry features one T cell receptor beta chain sequence. Its target is not known. TCRdb reprocessed the 5' RACE reads via MiXCR and lists one record per CDR3 protein. The repertoire has roughly 350,000 distinct CDR3 sequences, about 13% of them found once; the top ten carry about a fifth. This CDR3 spans 15 amino acids. Germline loops: CDR1 MNHEY, CDR2 SVGAGI. Unmatched junction bases numbered 4, after V lost 6 bases and J lost 3 bases. This sample was included in a study of T-cell memory formation after mild COVID-19. Points from the study as a whole: Later expanders leaned toward CD4+, whereas clones contracting from day 15 to 85 were balanced CD4/CD8. That cross-reactive memory joined was suggested by some responding clones appearing in pre-infection memory.

The V gene is TRBV6-5, the J gene TRBJ1-6; 8 nucleotides match TRBD1. This clonotype was obtained from a man between 18 and 35 years old who had mild COVID-19 (a few samples of this study predate the infection). Cell type and time point are not known. The sequenced sample was PBMCs or a T cell subset sorted from them (not recorded which). CDR3 residues: CASSNTGGYNSPLHF. In DNA, the CDR3 is TGTGCCAGCAGCAATACAGGGGGCTATAATTCACCCCTCCACTTT.